The rows below give T cell receptor beta chains drawn from one sample of a study of human T cells and chemical hapten exposure. TCRdb processed the RACE reads anew with MiXCR; each CDR3 protein has one entry. The data show some 52,000 distinct CDR3 sequences, around 10% seen once. Source: whole blood, taken in connection with sensitization to the hapten diphenylcyclopropenone (DPC). The source of these receptors is a woman aged 40 to 55 with alopecia areata. Some clones in this sample may be carry-over from other donors' samples. Both conserved end residues are part of each CDR3.

V: TRBV3-1; J: TRBJ1-2; CDR3: CASSQLPGYGGSYGYTF
V: TRBV6-4; J: TRBJ2-3; CDR3: CASSEAGIADTQYF
V: TRBV6-1; J: TRBJ1-1; CDR3: CASSEALRNPVKGNTEAFF
V: TRBV7-9; J: TRBJ2-7; CDR3: CASSGGGGESYEQYF
V: TRBV9; J: TRBJ1-4; CDR3: CASSDSPGQGVVENEKLFF
V: TRBV10-3; J: TRBJ2-2; CDR3: CAISESRGARANTGELFF
V: TRBV7-6; J: TRBJ2-5; CDR3: CASSHLSGETQYF
V: TRBV11-3; J: TRBJ1-5; CDR3: CASSLDGPNQPQHF
V: TRBV18; J: TRBJ2-1; CDR3: CASSPPLAGPYNEQFF
V: TRBV18; J: TRBJ2-2; CDR3: CASSPPRGETGELFF
V: TRBV6-6; J: TRBJ1-3; CDR3: CASGIYDGNTIYF
V: TRBV27; J: TRBJ1-6; CDR3: CASSPGDFYNSPLHF
V: TRBV12-3/TRBV12-4; J: TRBJ1-5; CDR3: CASSLGQGATFSNQPQHF
V: TRBV7-2; J: TRBJ1-2; CDR3: CASSYRVGDYGYTF
V: TRBV10-2; J: TRBJ1-2; CDR3: CASSLPGDGYTF
V: TRBV20-1; J: TRBJ2-1; CDR3: CSARGVTDSYNEQFF
V: TRBV20-1; J: TRBJ1-3; CDR3: CSAREGPGAGNTIYF
V: TRBV6-2/TRBV6-3; J: TRBJ2-7; CDR3: CASTRRGYEQYF
V: TRBV29-1; J: TRBJ2-7; CDR3: CSVVGQGRYEQYF
V: TRBV28; J: TRBJ1-5; CDR3: CASSLLGQVQDLSNQPQHF
V: TRBV9; J: TRBJ2-3; CDR3: CASSVNADTQYF
V: TRBV18; J: TRBJ1-1; CDR3: CASSLSQNTEAFF
V: TRBV20-1; J: TRBJ2-1; CDR3: CSARSSRYARNEQFF
V: TRBV6-1; J: TRBJ2-1; CDR3: CASSELGQQFF
V: TRBV5-6; J: TRBJ1-5; CDR3: CASSLGVPGNQPQHF
V: TRBV10-3; J: TRBJ2-1; CDR3: CAISSGFGGREQFF
V: TRBV29-1; J: TRBJ2-5; CDR3: CSLRVRETQYF
V: TRBV3-1; J: TRBJ2-7; CDR3: CASSTDYEQYF
V: TRBV6-1; J: TRBJ1-4; CDR3: CASTNERATNEKLFF
V: TRBV29-1; J: TRBJ2-7; CDR3: CSVDRGVRTYEQYF
V: TRBV2; J: TRBJ2-5; CDR3: CASSPLVPETQYF
V: TRBV12-3/TRBV12-4; J: TRBJ2-1; CDR3: CASSFGTANEQFF
V: TRBV7-8; J: TRBJ1-5; CDR3: CASSTFPRFSNQPQHF
V: TRBV9; J: TRBJ2-1; CDR3: CASSVGWDRSYNEQFF
V: TRBV28; J: TRBJ2-2; CDR3: CASSFSQAYTGELFF
V: TRBV29-1; J: TRBJ1-1; CDR3: CSVAQTGGTEAFF
V: TRBV6-5; J: TRBJ2-2; CDR3: CASSRTGPRLRTGELFF
V: TRBV28; J: TRBJ1-1; CDR3: CASNTGSGNTEAFF
V: TRBV28; J: TRBJ2-5; CDR3: CASSPGNEETQYF
V: TRBV29-1; J: TRBJ2-7; CDR3: CSVAGGEQYF
V: TRBV28; J: TRBJ2-1; CDR3: CASCRQGLERLQFF